What follows are 2 T cell receptor beta chains derived from one specimen sequenced in a study of neoadjuvant anti-PD-1 for oral cavity cancer. Libraries were prepared by immunoSEQ multiplex PCR; TCRdb keeps only in-frame clonotypes and omits some of them. Of roughly 10,000 clones in the sample, 65% to 70% were seen once. Time point specified: after neoadjuvant nivolumab, at surgical resection. The sequences come from PBMCs, collected after nivolumab (anti-PD-1) treatment. Receptors were obtained from a person aged 40 to 85 with oral cavity squamous cell carcinoma.

This clone has more than one count but fewer than ten. The chain employs TRBV2 and TRBJ2-7; D perhaps matches TRBD1 (7 bases). The CDR3 totals 13 residues. V shed 7 bases and J shed 5 bases, with 15 bases lying between them. Germline CDR1 reads SNHLY; CDR2 reads FYNNEI. CDR3 protein: CASKRQGGNEQYF. Written as DNA, the CDR3 is TGTGCCAGCAAACGGCAGGGGGGAAACGAGCAGTACTTC.

This clone has just a few counts. This chain links TRBV4-1 with TRBJ1-5; no clear D gene. This CDR3 region has 15 residues. Per germline, CDR1 MGHRA and CDR2 YSYEKL. The V and J ends lost 0 bases and 4 bases respectively, with 10 bases between them. CDR3 sequence reads: CASSQDPRTNQPQHF. For the CDR3, the DNA is TGCGCCAGCAGCCAAGATCCGAGAACGAATCAGCCCCAGCATTTT.